One and the same sample provided the 31 T cell receptor beta chains below, sequenced in a study of T cell clones after liver transplantation. Clones were read by immunoSEQ multiplex PCR, and TCRdb kept only the in-frame ones, dropping some. The sample contains fewer than 110,000 clones, around four fifths of which appear only once. Sequenced material: CD4+ T cells from blood, taken around 44 months after liver transplant. These receptors all stem from a human patient who received a liver transplant. Part of the T cells may come from the graft donor.

The V and J genes are TRBV5-4 and TRBJ2-3; D is undetermined. Germline CDR1 reads SGHNT; CDR2 reads YYREEE (reference sequence). The V and J ends lost 2 bases and 2 bases respectively, with 12 bases between them. The CDR3 has 15 amino acids. CDR3 region: CASSFSEQTTDTQYF. CDR3 DNA: TGTGCCAGCAGCTTCTCAGAGCAGACCACAGATACGCAGTATTTT.

The chain is built from TRBV2 and TRBJ2-3; D unclear. The CDR3 is made up of 13 amino acids. V dropped 8 bases and J dropped 6 bases, with 15 bases sitting between them. CDR1 SNHLY and CDR2 FYNNEI come from the germline V gene. In DNA form, the CDR3 reads TGTGCCAGCCTCATCCCGGTTACGGATACGCAGTATTTT. It is translated as CASLIPVTDTQYF.

Comment on this clone: The junction departs from germline at one end; a sequencing error may be responsible. V and J are TRBV11-2 and TRBJ2-7; no firm D call. This CDR3 is 12 amino acids long. Germline values: CDR1 SGHAT, CDR2 FQNNGV. The CDR3 protein is CASSLVSDGTIF. The CDR3 DNA reads as TGTGCCAGCAGCTTAGTTTCGGACGGAACTATCTTC.

The chain carries TRBV5-4 and TRBJ1-1; D not resolved. CDR1 SGHNT and CDR2 YYREEE come from the germline V gene (reference sequence). V lost 3 bases and J lost 0, with 9 bases in between. This CDR3 contains 14 residues. The CDR3 DNA reads as TGTGCCAGCAGCTCAGCGGGGATGAACACTGAAGCTTTCTTT. Residues: CASSSAGMNTEAFF.

This chain connects TRBV7-3 to TRBJ1-1, with a possible D match to TRBD1 (5 bases). Germline CDR1 SGHTA, CDR2 FQGTGA. V lost 2 bases to trimming and J lost 7 bases, with 11 bases between them. This CDR3 spans 13 amino acids. CDR3 DNA: TGTGCCAGCAGCTTAGGGGGACGGAGTGAAGCTTTCTTT. Translation: CASSLGGRSEAFF.

Here the CDR3 DNA reads TGTGCCAGCAGCTTAACCCGGGAGCAGTTCTTC. Amino acids: CASSLTREQFF. This chain joins TRBV13 and TRBJ2-1; no clear D. CDR1 and CDR2 from the germline V gene are PRHDT and FYEKMQ (reference sequence). V dropped 2 bases and J dropped 10 bases, with 6 bases sitting between them. This CDR3 spans 11 amino acids.

CDR3 sequence (DNA): TGTGCCATCAGTGGCCAGGGCCCCAGGGGGGCGTCGGATGAGCAGTTCTTC. Translated: CAISGQGPRGASDEQFF. This chain joins TRBV10-3 and TRBJ2-1; the D gene is possibly TRBD1 (7 bases). The CDR3 contains 17 residues. Trimming removed 4 bases from V and 8 bases from J, with 24 bases in between. From germline, CDR1 is ENHRY and CDR2 SYGVKD.

The chain is built from TRBV2 and TRBJ1-2, with D possibly being TRBD1 (5 bases). V was cut by 4 bases and J by 6 bases, with 9 bases left in between. There are 12 residues in the CDR3. Germline V gene lookup returns CDR1 SNHLY and CDR2 FYNNEI. CDR3 sequence: CASSAQGNGYTF. In DNA, the CDR3 is TGTGCCAGCAGTGCGCAGGGCAATGGCTACACCTTC.

J is TRBJ1-6 and V is TRBV19; unclear D gene. Germline values: CDR1 LNHDA, CDR2 SQIVND (reference sequence). CDR3 length: 15 amino acids. Trimming left V 4 bases short and J 10 bases short, with 17 bases between. CDR3 residues: CASSTFPPAGSPLHF. In nucleotides, the CDR3 is TGTGCCAGTAGTACGTTCCCCCCCGCGGGCTCACCCCTCCACTTT.

The chain couples TRBV9 to TRBJ2-3; D ambiguous. Germline CDR1 and CDR2: SGDLS and YYNGEE. This CDR3 is 14 amino acids long. Trimming took off 2 bases at V and 2 bases at J, with 9 bases between the two ends. The CDR3 DNA follows: TGTGCCAGCAGCGTTTCACTAATCACAGATACGCAGTATTTT. Its translation: CASSVSLITDTQYF.

This rearrangement joins TRBV7-8 to TRBJ1-6; TRBD1 might be the D (5 bases). With 4 bases removed from V and 6 bases from J, the gap between germline ends came to 13 bases. The germline V gene encodes CDR1 SGHVS and CDR2 FQNEAQ. The CDR3 is made up of 15 amino acids. CDR3 region: CASSSRQSINSPLHF. The CDR3 bases are TGTGCCAGCAGCTCCAGACAGTCCATTAATTCACCCCTCCACTTT.

This chain links TRBV6-6 with TRBJ2-7; TRBD1 is a possible D gene (5 bases). In germline, CDR1 is MNHNY, CDR2 SVGAGI (reference sequence). V was clipped by 2 bases and J by 0 bases, with 8 bases between them. CDR3 length: 14 residues. The CDR3 is CASSYGHTSYEQYF. The CDR3 coding sequence is TGTGCCAGCAGTTACGGACATACCTCCTACGAGCAGTACTTC.

The chain recombines TRBV19 with TRBJ1-6; 8 bases fit TRBD1. The CDR3 has 16 amino acids. With 6 bases clipped from V and 8 bases from J, the junction kept 12 bases outside the gene matches. CDR1 LNHDA and CDR2 SQIVND come from the germline V gene (reference sequence). CDR3 coding DNA: TGTGCCAGTAGCATGGACGCAGGGGGCACGTATTCACCCCTCCACTTT. Translating it yields CASSMDAGGTYSPLHF. The whole variable domain, filled in from reference TRBV19 and TRBJ1-6, reads DGGITQSPKYLFRKEGQNVTLSCEQNLNHDAMYWYRQDPGQGLRLIYYSQIVNDFQKGDIAEGYSVSREKKESFPLTVTSAQKNPTAFYLCASSMDAGGTYSPLHFGNGTRLTVT.

This chain joins TRBV5-5 and TRBJ2-7; D may be TRBD1 (6 bases). Germline-derived CDR1 and CDR2 are SGHKS and YYEKEE (reference sequence). V lost 2 bases and J 2 bases, leaving 11 bases between the germline ends. The CDR3 has 14 amino acids. For the CDR3, the DNA is TGTGCCAGCAGCTTACAGGGTTGGACCTACGAGCAGTACTTC. Residues: CASSLQGWTYEQYF. Filled out from reference TRBV5-5 and TRBJ2-7, the complete variable domain reads DAGVTQSPTHLIKTRGQQVTLRCSPISGHKSVSWYQQVLGQGPQFIFQYYEKEERGRGNFPDRFSARQFPNYSSELNVNALLLGDSALYLCASSLQGWTYEQYFGPGTRLTVT.

The chain uses TRBV6-1 and TRBJ2-4; 8 bases align to TRBD1. CDR1 is MNHNS, CDR2 SASEGT, per germline. The V and J ends lost 0 bases and 0 bases, in that order; junction bases with no gene match: 4. The CDR3 loop spans 17 amino acids. The CDR3 nucleotides are TGTGCCAGCAGTGAAGCGACAGGGGCGAGAGCCAAAAACATTCAGTACTTC. It specifies CASSEATGARAKNIQYF.

This chain connects TRBV9 to TRBJ1-1; D not certain. The CDR3 length is 15 residues. The V gene's germline CDR1 is SGDLS and CDR2 YYNGEE. Trimming left V 0 bases short and J 1 base short, with 10 bases between. CDR3 protein: CASSVGFNSNTEAFF. DNA of the CDR3: TGTGCCAGCAGCGTAGGTTTCAATTCGAACACTGAAGCTTTCTTT.

The CDR3 DNA reads as TGCGCCAGCAGCCTGGTGGTAGGCGGGGAGCTGTTTTTT. Its protein is CASSLVVGGELFF. This chain uses TRBV5-1 with TRBJ2-2; D gene uncertain. Between the trimmed V and J ends, which lost 4 bases and 7 bases, there was a span of 11 bases. The germline gives CDR1 SGHRS, CDR2 YFSETQ. The CDR3 loop spans 13 amino acids.

The chain carries TRBV10-1 and TRBJ2-7; TRBD1 is a possible D gene (6 bases). CDR1 is WNHNN, CDR2 SYGVQD, per germline (reference sequence). The CDR3 covers 13 residues. Trimming shortened V by 5 bases and J by 3 bases, and 11 bases separated the two germline ends. CDR3 residues: CASSRDTNYEQYF. The CDR3 DNA follows: TGCGCCAGCAGTCGGGACACAAACTACGAGCAGTACTTC.

The rearrangement links TRBV6-5 to TRBJ1-2; 7 positions match TRBD1. Germline V CDR1 and CDR2: MNHEY, SVGAGI. This CDR3 is built from 13 residues. V gave up 7 bases and J gave up 6 bases; unmatched junction bases: 8. CDR3 DNA: TGTGCCAGCACCGCTGGGACAGTAGATGGCTACACCTTC. Its protein is CASTAGTVDGYTF.

This chain uses TRBV5-1 with TRBJ1-3; 7 bases fit TRBD1. This CDR3 has 16 amino acids. The V and J ends lost 4 bases and 2 bases, in that order; junction bases with no gene match: 9. From germline, CDR1 is SGHRS and CDR2 YFSETQ. CDR3 protein: CASSRQGSGAGNTIYF. CDR3 coding DNA: TGCGCCAGCAGCCGACAGGGTAGTGGGGCTGGAAACACCATATATTTT.

The V and J genes are TRBV5-1 and TRBJ2-2, with unresolved D. Germline V gene lookup returns CDR1 SGHRS and CDR2 YFSETQ. CDR3 length: 16 amino acids. Trimming removed 7 bases at V and 4 bases at J, with 20 bases between. The CDR3 coding sequence is TGCGCCAGCTGTCAAGAGGCATCATTCATCACCGGGGAGCTGTTTTTT. Its protein is CASCQEASFITGELFF.

J is TRBJ1-3 and V is TRBV5-1; TRBD1 might be the D (5 bases). The CDR3 runs 16 residues. V lost 4 bases and J lost 4, with 18 bases in between. Germline V gives CDR1 SGHRS, CDR2 YFSETQ. The CDR3 loop reads CASSPGGRGSGNTIYF. CDR3 sequence (DNA): TGCGCCAGCAGCCCGGGGGGTAGGGGATCCGGAAACACCATATATTTT.

The chain carries TRBV7-8 and TRBJ1-4; D possibly corresponds to TRBD1 (6 bases). From germline, CDR1 is SGHVS and CDR2 FQNEAQ. Trimming removed 10 bases from V and 1 base from J, with 13 bases in between. This CDR3 is 14 amino acids long. The CDR3 reads CATTRGRTNEKLFF. In nucleotides, the CDR3 is TGTGCCACCACAAGGGGGAGAACTAATGAAAAACTGTTTTTT. Drawing the rest from reference TRBV7-8 and TRBJ1-4, the complete variable domain is GAGVSQSPRYKVAKRGQDVALRCDPISGHVSLFWYQQALGQGPEFLTYFQNEAQLDKSGLPSDRFFAERPEGSVSTLKIQRTQQEDSAVYLCATTRGRTNEKLFFGSGTQLSVL.

The chain carries TRBV15 and TRBJ2-1; 7 bases line up with TRBD2. The CDR3 spans 15 residues. In germline, CDR1 is LNHNV, CDR2 YYDKDF (reference sequence). J lost 6 bases, V lost 1 base, and 6 bases had no gene match. CDR3 nucleotide sequence: TGTGCCACCAGCAGAGGTCAGGGAGGGGTCAATGAGCAGTTCTTC. Amino acid sequence: CATSRGQGGVNEQFF.

This sequence joins TRBV7-9 and TRBJ1-6, with unresolved D. The germline V gene encodes CDR1 SEHNR and CDR2 FQNEAQ (reference sequence). The CDR3 length is 17 residues. Trimming took off 5 bases at V and 7 bases at J, with 21 bases between the two ends. CDR3 nucleotide sequence: TGTGCCAGCAGCACCGAGTCAATCCTAGCGGGGAATTCACCCCTCCACTTT. Amino acids: CASSTESILAGNSPLHF.

This sequence joins TRBV7-9 and TRBJ2-3, with 13 bases lining up with TRBD2. This CDR3 comprises 17 residues. Germline V gives CDR1 SEHNR, CDR2 FQNEAQ (reference sequence). With 4 bases clipped from V and 0 bases from J, the junction kept 4 bases outside the gene matches. CDR3 nucleotide sequence: TGTGCCAGCAGCTCCTCGGGACTAGCGGGGAGCACAGATACGCAGTATTTT. Its translation: CASSSSGLAGSTDTQYF.

This sequence joins TRBV18 and TRBJ2-7; D is uncertain. CDR1 and CDR2 (germline): KGHSH, LQKENI. This CDR3 is 14 amino acids long. V was cut by 0 bases and J by 2 bases, with 8 bases left in between. The CDR3 nucleotides read TGTGCCAGCTCACCACCAGTCAACCCCTACGAGCAGTACTTC. Translated: CASSPPVNPYEQYF.

J is TRBJ2-2 and V is TRBV11-1; 11 bases align to TRBD2. This CDR3 spans 18 amino acids. Germline CDR1 is SGHAT and CDR2 is FQDESV (reference sequence). Trimming took 2 bases from V and 4 from J; bases not matched to a gene: 9. The CDR3 spells CASSLILAGGPGTGELFF. DNA of the CDR3: TGTGCCAGCAGCTTAATCTTAGCGGGAGGGCCGGGCACCGGGGAGCTGTTTTTT.

The chain joins TRBV9 to TRBJ2-2; D is perhaps TRBD2 (6 bases). Trimming removed 5 bases at V and 5 bases at J, with 10 bases between. Looked up from germline, CDR1 is SGDLS and CDR2 is YYNGEE. The CDR3 runs to 13 residues. The CDR3 loop reads CASSVLATGELFF. CDR3 DNA: TGTGCCAGCAGTGTTCTAGCGACCGGGGAGCTGTTTTTT.

V usage is TRBV7-9 and J usage is TRBJ2-1; D unresolved. In germline, CDR1 is SEHNR, CDR2 FQNEAQ (reference sequence). The CDR3 is 12 residues long. Trimming removed 5 bases from V and 13 bases from J, with 15 bases in between. In DNA form, the CDR3 reads TGTGCCAGCAGCCAAGTAGGAAGAAACCAGTTCTTC. Protein: CASSQVGRNQFF.

This clone was picked up one time. The chain combines TRBV7-2 with TRBJ1-1, with D perhaps TRBD1 (5 bases). There are 14 residues in the CDR3. V was cut by 2 bases and J by 8 bases, with 15 bases left in between. The germline V gene has CDR1 SGHTA and CDR2 FQGNSA. The CDR3 DNA reads as TGTGCCAGCAGCTTAAGGGGCCCCCTCCCAGAAGCTTTCTTT. Encoded protein: CASSLRGPLPEAFF.